This entry describes one T cell receptor beta chain. What it binds is unknown. Between the trimmed V and J ends, which lost 1 base and 6 bases, there was a span of 25 bases. This CDR3 has 19 residues. Germline CDR1 LGHNT, CDR2 FRNRAP. Using immunoSEQ multiplex PCR, the repertoire was profiled, and TCRdb retains in-frame clones only, with some absent. The sample carries roughly 98,000 clones, around 88% recorded once. These data come from a study of cytomegalovirus exposure and HLA in healthy donors. Study observations and caveats: The majority of TCR sequences were rare, yet some public TCRs appeared in many donors.

The material sequenced was PBMCs. The source is a woman aged 30 to 39 in good health and CMV-seronegative. The chain carries TRBV12-5 and TRBJ1-5, with D perhaps TRBD1 (6 bases). The CDR3 bases are TGTGCTAGTGGTTTGGACCCTGACAGTGAGGGGGTTGGCGGTCAGCCCCAGCATTTT. It codes for CASGLDPDSEGVGGQPQHF.